This T cell receptor (beta chain) was identified during a study of shared clonotypes between healthy human individuals. As originally analysed: Junction-only sequences without quality scores were provided by ImmunoSEQ, so filtering was different. Some clones are missing from TCRdb's copy, which holds only in-frame ones; the method was immunoSEQ multiplex PCR. Clone size and the V and J calls come from that table; the DNA yielded D and trimming. The sample consists of millions of clones, roughly 92% of them appearing once. The CD4+ fraction was divided into a CD45RA+ naive subset and a CD45RA-negative memory subset. Germline V CDR1 and CDR2: SGHRS, YFSETQ. The CDR3 has 14 residues. Trimming cost V 2 bases and J 0 bases, with 8 bases left between them. This clone was seen a single time.

The receptor comes from a man in his late teens or twenties in good health. The V call is TRBV5-1, the J call TRBJ1-2; D remains unclear. The sample comprised naive CD4+ T cells sorted from blood. The sample's subset: CD45RA+ positively selected. The CDR3 protein is CASSLDNANYGYTF. The CDR3, as DNA: TGCGCCAGCAGCTTAGATAATGCTAACTATGGCTACACCTTC. Full variable domain (missing parts from reference TRBV5-1 and TRBJ1-2): KAGVTQTPRYLIKTRGQQVTLSCSPISGHRSVSWYQQTPGQGLQFLFEYFSETQRNKGNFPGRFSGRQFSNSRSEMNVSTLELGDSALYLCASSLDNANYGYTFGSGTRLTVV.